This is a list of T cell receptor beta chains from one sample in a study of blood T cell repertoires in COVID-19. Sequencing was performed with immunoSEQ multiplex PCR; in TCRdb, only in-frame clones are kept and a portion is missing. The repertoire includes roughly 240,000 clones, 83% of them detected once, and about 5% sits in the top ten. Sequences were obtained from peripheral blood. The receptor set was obtained from a man aged 60 to 75 who had recovered from COVID-19. The CDR3 runs from the conserved cysteine through the conserved F or W. The D gene is left open where the match is weak. Not every row has a clone size; where given, it reads once, few, many or a size class.

clone size	V gene	D gene	CDR3 length	J gene	CDR3 DNA	CDR3 protein
-	TRBV19	-	13	TRBJ1-5	TGTGCCAGTAGTAGCGAGAGCAATCAGCCCCAGCATTTT	CASSSESNQPQHF
-	TRBV11-2	TRBD2	16	TRBJ2-1	TGTGCCAGCAGCCCAGGACTAGCGGGGGCCCACAATGAGCAGTTCTTC	CASSPGLAGAHNEQFF
-	TRBV6-1	-	14	TRBJ1-2	TGTGCCAGCAGTGAAGCGCAGGGCAACTATGGCTACACCTTC	CASSEAQGNYGYTF
-	TRBV6-5	-	15	TRBJ1-2	TGTGCCAGCACCTTATCGGGGATCTCTAACTATGGCTACACCTTC	CASTLSGISNYGYTF
-	TRBV21-1	-	12	TRBJ2-3	TGTGCCAGCAGCAAACGGTCAGATACGCAGTATTTT	CASSKRSDTQYF
many	TRBV7-2	TRBD2	18	TRBJ2-1	TGTGCCAGCAGCTTAGAAGGGACTAGCGGCCGTTTTATGAATGAGCAGTTCTTC	CASSLEGTSGRFMNEQFF
-	TRBV18	TRBD2	15	TRBJ2-1	TGTGCCAGCTCACAAGCGGGGGGTCCGTACAATGAGCAGTTCTTC	CASSQAGGPYNEQFF
-	TRBV10-3	TRBD2	13	TRBJ2-1	TGTGCCATCATGACCGGGGGGGCCAGTGAGCAGTTCTTC	CAIMTGGASEQFF
once	TRBV30	-	13	TRBJ2-5	TGTGCCTGGAGTGTAAACAGGCTAAGGACCCAGTACTTC	CAWSVNRLRTQYF
-	TRBV5-1	TRBD2	16	TRBJ2-2	TGCGCCAGCAGCTTTGCTAGCGGGGTGAACACCGGGGAGCTGTTTTTT	CASSFASGVNTGELFF
-	TRBV28	-	13	TRBJ2-3	TGTGCCAGCAGCTCAATAGGCACAGATACGCAGTATTTT	CASSSIGTDTQYF
-	TRBV6-5	-	15	TRBJ1-4	TGTGCCAGCAGCCTAGGAGGCAGGGACAACGAAAAACTGTTTTTT	CASSLGGRDNEKLFF
-	TRBV7-2	-	15	TRBJ1-2	TGTGCCAGCAGCTTAAGCAGGACAGCTAACTATGGCTACACCTTC	CASSLSRTANYGYTF
once	TRBV6-5	-	14	TRBJ1-1	TGTGCCAGCAGTTATGAGGGTCCGGGGGGTGAAGCTTTCTTT	CASSYEGPGGEAFF
-	TRBV3-1/TRBV3-2	-	14	TRBJ2-6	TGTGCCAGCAGCCAAGATCTAAGGGCCAACGTCCTGACTTTC	CASSQDLRANVLTF
-	TRBV7-8	-	16	TRBJ1-6	TGTGCCAGCAGCTTATTTTCCGGCAGGGGATATTCACCCCTCCACTTT	CASSLFSGRGYSPLHF
once	TRBV11-3	-	15	TRBJ2-3	TGTGCCAGCAGCTTTTCAGGGGTGAGCACAGATACGCAGTATTTT	CASSFSGVSTDTQYF
-	TRBV5-4	TRBD2	14	TRBJ2-7	TGTGCCAGCAGCCCAGGACTAGCGGCGTACGAGCAGTACTTC	CASSPGLAAYEQYF
-	TRBV5-1	TRBD1	16	TRBJ1-3	TGCGCCAGCAGCTTGACAGGACAGGGCGAAGGAAACACCATATATTTT	CASSLTGQGEGNTIYF
-	TRBV12-5	-	12	TRBJ1-1	TGTGCTAGTGGTTTGGTAGAGTTAGAAGCTTTCTTT	CASGLVELEAFF
-	TRBV18	TRBD1	16	TRBJ1-6	TGTGCCAGCTCACCACCGAACAGGGGGGGAAATTCACCCCTCCACTTT	CASSPPNRGGNSPLHF
-	TRBV5-4	-	16	TRBJ2-3	TGTGCCAGCAGCCCCCGCCGGTCTTTAGAGGCGGATACGCAGTATTTT	CASSPRRSLEADTQYF
-	TRBV6-5	-	15	TRBJ1-3	TGTACCAGCACCGCAACAGGGAGCTCTGGAAACACCATATATTTT	CTSTATGSSGNTIYF
-	TRBV2	TRBD1	13	TRBJ1-5	TGTGCCAGCAGCGGACAGGGTATGCAGCCCCAGCATTTT	CASSGQGMQPQHF
-	TRBV27	TRBD1	16	TRBJ2-1	TGTGCCAGCAGAGCTCCAGGGACAGGAGTGGGCAATGAGCAGTTCTTC	CASRAPGTGVGNEQFF
-	TRBV19	-	17	TRBJ2-6	TGTGCCAGTAGCAGCAGGGGTCAGAGCTCTGGGGCCAACGTCCTGACTTTC	CASSSRGQSSGANVLTF
-	TRBV9	-	14	TRBJ2-3	TGTGCCAGCAACGGGGGAGTGAGCACAGATACGCAGTATTTT	CASNGGVSTDTQYF
-	TRBV20-1	TRBD2	14	TRBJ2-4	TGCAGTGCTAGTAATTCGGGAGGGGTGAACATTCAGTACTTC	CSASNSGGVNIQYF
-	TRBV7-2	-	16	TRBJ2-2	TGTGCCAGCAGCTTGGTTGGAGGGTTAGCCACCGGGGAGCTGTTTTTT	CASSLVGGLATGELFF
-	TRBV2	-	15	TRBJ1-1	TGTGCCAGCAGTGAAGCGGCCATCAGCGGGACTGAAGCTTTCTTT	CASSEAAISGTEAFF
-	TRBV5-6	TRBD2	14	TRBJ2-5	TGTGCCAGCAGCTTGTCGGGGGGAAAGGAGACCCAGTACTTC	CASSLSGGKETQYF
-	TRBV9	-	15	TRBJ2-1	TGTGCCAGCAGTCATAGACTGACCAATTACAATGAGCAGTTCTTC	CASSHRLTNYNEQFF
-	TRBV5-5	-	14	TRBJ1-2	TGTGCCAGCAGCCCGACAATAGTAACATTGGGCTACACCTTC	CASSPTIVTLGYTF
few	TRBV6-5	TRBD1	15	TRBJ2-7	TGTGCCAGCAGTCAAACCGGGACAGGGACCTACGAGCAGTACTTC	CASSQTGTGTYEQYF
few	TRBV7-9	-	15	TRBJ1-5	TGTGCCAGCAGCTTAGACACAGGGACGGGTCAGCCCCAGCATTTT	CASSLDTGTGQPQHF
-	TRBV30	-	16	TRBJ1-6	TGTGCCTGGAGTGACACGGCGGGATTCTATAATTCACCCCTCCACTTT	CAWSDTAGFYNSPLHF
-	TRBV5-1	TRBD1	17	TRBJ2-1	TGCGCCAGCAGCTTGGTAGTTGGGACAGGGAGATACAATGAGCAGTTCTTC	CASSLVVGTGRYNEQFF
-	TRBV19	-	16	TRBJ2-6	TGTGCCAGTAGTATGATGGGCGGGCCTGGGGCCAACGTCCTGACTTTC	CASSMMGGPGANVLTF
-	TRBV6-1	TRBD1	15	TRBJ1-5	TGTGCCAGCAGTGAAGGTGGGACAGGGGGGCAGCCCCAGCATTTT	CASSEGGTGGQPQHF
-	TRBV27	-	15	TRBJ2-3	TGTGCCAGCAGTTCTCTAGCGCAAGACACAGATACGCAGTATTTT	CASSSLAQDTDTQYF
-	TRBV5-1	TRBD1	16	TRBJ2-5	TGCGCCAGCAGCCCGACAGGACAGGGAACGGGGGAGACCCAGTACTTC	CASSPTGQGTGETQYF
-	TRBV18	-	14	TRBJ2-4	TGTGCCAGCTCACCCCAGGAAGATGGATCCATTCAGTACTTC	CASSPQEDGSIQYF
-	TRBV7-2	-	17	TRBJ2-6	TGTGCCAGCAGCTTAGGGCAGGGTCTCAGTGGGGCCAACGTCCTGACTTTC	CASSLGQGLSGANVLTF
-	TRBV7-8	-	17	TRBJ2-3	TGTGCCAGCAGCTTAGCGCGACGGAGGATCAGCACAGATACGCAGTATTTT	CASSLARRRISTDTQYF
-	TRBV5-1	-	14	TRBJ1-1	TGCGCCAGCGCGGGCGGCAGGGGTAACACTGAAGCTTTCTTT	CASAGGRGNTEAFF
-	TRBV19	TRBD1	14	TRBJ1-1	TGTGCCAGTAGGCCCGGGACAGCGAACACTGAAGCTTTCTTT	CASRPGTANTEAFF
-	TRBV28	-	12	TRBJ1-2	TGTGCCAGCCAGACAGGATCGTATGGCTACACCTTC	CASQTGSYGYTF
-	TRBV5-1	-	14	TRBJ1-2	TGCGCCAGCAGCTTGGAGGCAGTAAGCGAGGGCTACACCTTC	CASSLEAVSEGYTF